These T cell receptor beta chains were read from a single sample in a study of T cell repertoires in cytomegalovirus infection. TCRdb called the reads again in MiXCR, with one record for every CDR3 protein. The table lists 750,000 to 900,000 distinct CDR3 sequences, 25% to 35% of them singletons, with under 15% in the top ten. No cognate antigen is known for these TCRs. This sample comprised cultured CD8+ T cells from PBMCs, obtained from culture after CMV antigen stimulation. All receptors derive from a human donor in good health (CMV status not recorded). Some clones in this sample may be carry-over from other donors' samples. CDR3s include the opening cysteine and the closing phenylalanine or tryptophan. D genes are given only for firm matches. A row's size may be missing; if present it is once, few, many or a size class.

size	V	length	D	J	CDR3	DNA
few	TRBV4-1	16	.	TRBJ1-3	CASSQTSTGSGNTIYF	TGCGCCAGCAGCCAGACGAGTACAGGGTCTGGAAACACCATATATTTT
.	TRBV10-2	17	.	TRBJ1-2	CASSEVLNGHTNYGYTF	TGCGCCAGCAGTGAGGTCCTTAACGGACACACTAACTATGGCTACACCTTC
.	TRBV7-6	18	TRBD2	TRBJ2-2	CASKASGGAYANTGELFF	TGTGCCAGCAAGGCTAGCGGGGGGGCCTACGCGAACACCGGGGAGCTGTTTTTT
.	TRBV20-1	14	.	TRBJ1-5	CSARAGVSNQPQHF	TGCAGTGCTAGGGCAGGGGTGAGCAATCAGCCCCAGCATTTT
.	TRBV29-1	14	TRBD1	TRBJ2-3	CSALGQGSTDTQYF	TGCAGCGCCCTCGGACAGGGGAGCACAGATACGCAGTATTTT
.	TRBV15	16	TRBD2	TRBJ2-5	CATSSTSGGGQETQYF	TGTGCCACCAGCAGCACTAGCGGGGGAGGGCAAGAGACCCAGTACTTC
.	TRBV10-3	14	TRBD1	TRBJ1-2	CAIKETGDNYGYTF	TGTGCCATCAAAGAGACAGGGGATAACTATGGCTACACCTTC
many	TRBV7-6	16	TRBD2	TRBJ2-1	CASSSLAGPGGNEQFF	TGTGCCAGCAGCTCTCTAGCGGGGCCGGGGGGCAATGAGCAGTTCTTC
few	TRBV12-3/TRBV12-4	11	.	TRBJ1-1	CASISGLRAFF	TGTGCCAGCATTTCGGGGCTTAGGGCTTTCTTT
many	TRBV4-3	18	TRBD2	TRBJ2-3	CASSQTGLAGPLTDTQYF	TGCGCCAGCAGCCAGACCGGACTAGCGGGTCCTCTCACAGATACGCAGTATTTT
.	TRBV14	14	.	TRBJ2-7	CASSQDYGVGEQYF	TGTGCCAGCAGCCAAGATTACGGGGTAGGGGAGCAGTACTTC
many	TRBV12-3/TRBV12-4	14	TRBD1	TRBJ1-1	CASSYKTGGGQAFF	TGTGCCAGCAGCTACAAGACAGGGGGCGGTCAAGCTTTCTTT
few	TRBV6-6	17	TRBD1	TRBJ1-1	CASSYSSGQGSDTEAFF	TGTGCCAGCAGTTACTCGTCCGGACAGGGGTCGGACACTGAAGCTTTCTTT
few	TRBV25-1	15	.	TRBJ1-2	CASSDSPQGRYGYTF	TGTGCCAGCAGTGATTCGCCGCAGGGTCGCTATGGCTACACCTTC
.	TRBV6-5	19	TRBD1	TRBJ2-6	CASSYSLPGQITGANVLTF	TGTGCCAGCAGTTACTCGCTCCCGGGACAGATTACTGGGGCCAACGTCCTGACTTTC
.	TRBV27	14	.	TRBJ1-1	CASSPGATNTEAFF	TGTGCCAGCAGTCCAGGGGCTACCAACACTGAAGCTTTCTTT
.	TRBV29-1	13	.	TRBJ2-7	CSVRVGPSYEQYF	TGCAGCGTCCGCGTGGGCCCCTCCTACGAGCAGTACTTC
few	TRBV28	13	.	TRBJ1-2	CASTPRQTYGYTF	TGTGCCAGCACCCCGCGACAGACCTATGGCTACACCTTC